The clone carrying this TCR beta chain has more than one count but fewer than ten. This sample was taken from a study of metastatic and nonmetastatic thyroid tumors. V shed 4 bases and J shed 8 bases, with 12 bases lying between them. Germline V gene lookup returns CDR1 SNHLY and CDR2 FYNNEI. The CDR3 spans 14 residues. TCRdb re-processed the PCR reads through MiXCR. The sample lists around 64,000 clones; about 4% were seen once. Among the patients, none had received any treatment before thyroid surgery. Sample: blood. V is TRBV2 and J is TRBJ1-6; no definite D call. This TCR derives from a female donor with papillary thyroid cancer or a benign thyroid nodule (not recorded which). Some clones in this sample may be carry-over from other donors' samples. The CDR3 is CASSAVASHSPLHF. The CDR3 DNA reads TGTGCCAGCAGTGCGGTTGCCTCACATTCACCCCTCCACTTT.